This record looks at one T cell receptor beta chain sequence and its context. Its antigen remains undetermined. No quality values exist for individual bases; no much larger clone is one base distant. The data stem from a study of T cell responses to AZD1222 COVID-19 vaccine (TCRdb year 2021). General notes on the study: AZD1222 recipients whose second dose came at about 4 weeks and those whose second dose came at about 12 weeks were combined into one group, since spike-specific TCR depth and breadth did not differ between the two schedules. A total of 230 to 250 trial participants underwent TCR sequencing, of whom some 200 had received two doses of AZD1222 and around 25 had received two doses of the MenACWY control vaccine. Enrollment into the trials was organized by age into subgroups of 18-55, 56-69 and 70-plus years, and those subgroups contained approximately 150, 30 and 60 TCR-sequenced participants, respectively.

The CDR3 regions of human TCRbeta chains were analyzed by immunosequencing. As for how the authors treated the data: TCRs in the repertoires were matched against a reference library of SARS-CoV-2-specific TCRs that had been generated with the MIRA antigen-specificity platform. Breadth was defined as the fraction of unique TCRs that were SARS-CoV-2-associated, and depth was defined as the fraction of total T cells that were SARS-CoV-2-associated. Using the MIRA data, each spike-specific TCR was assigned both to the spike region to which the TCR was reactive and to a CD4 or CD8 class. Log10-transformed breadth and depth values were compared by one-way ANOVA with Sidak's multiple comparisons tests. Entries here come from immuneACCESS through TCRdb and include only in-frame sequences with V and J called. Some clones fail to appear in such tables; in the studies checked, an unresolved V gene covers under half of the shortfall, and the cause of the remainder is unknown. V and J calls and clone size are as listed in that table; D and trimming were resolved from the DNA. The sample records tens of thousands of clones, 80% to 90% of which are singletons. The ten largest clones take up 4% to 5% of the sample.

The germline V gene sets CDR1 to KGHSH and CDR2 to LQKENI. Cut back by 3 bases and 7 bases, the V and J ends lie 16 bases apart. Taken from cysteine to phenylalanine, the CDR3 has 14 residues. The entry retains the CDR3 DNA only, 42 bases that are in frame from base 1. What the authors observed across the whole study: The whole spike protein was spanned by vaccine-associated CD4 TCRs, and dominant responses were seen in regions 160-218 and 743-854. After two AZD1222 doses, spike-specific TCR breadth and depth were significantly higher than at day 0 and than in MenACWY recipients. Epitopes outside the regions mutated in the B.1.351 and B.1.1.7 variants were reportedly recognized by nearly half of the unique spike-specific TCRs. Most participants were white British and females outnumbered males, and the authors suggested that clonal diversity may have been underestimated. In the small 56-69-year group, the increase in depth fell short of significance, most likely because of low power. Conclusions about previously exposed vaccinees were limited because only six AZD1222 recipients were SARS-CoV-2 seropositive at baseline. No day 14 peak-response samples were available, so repertoires were characterized only after the peak T cell response.

The time point label here, explained by the study, means: baseline before first vaccination. The vaccinee samples were drawn from two UK trials, COV001 and COV002, one of which was a single-blind randomized controlled phase 2/3 trial testing AZD1222 (ChAdOx1 nCoV-19) in healthy adults. For TCRbeta chain sequencing, PBMC samples from trial participants were taken at day 0 and at day 28 after the second dose. Specimen: peripheral blood, collected on day 0 of AZD1222 vaccination. This receptor chain uses TRBV18 and TRBJ2-7; possibly the D gene is TRBD2, per 5 matching bases. The source is an adult in good health. In nucleotides, the sequence is TGTGCCAGCTCACCTGGAATCCCAACGGGGGAGCAGTACTTC. The encoded protein is CASSPGIPTGEQYF. Supplemented by the reference TRBV18 and TRBJ2-7 proteins around the CDR3, the complete variable domain is NAGVMQNPRHLVRRRGQEARLRCSPMKGHSHVYWYRQLPEEGLKFMVYLQKENIIDESGMPKERFSAEFPKEGPSILRIQQVVRGDSAAYFCASSPGIPTGEQYFGPGTRLTVT.